Below are 15 T cell receptor beta chains sequenced from a single sample in a study of T cells in Graves' hyperthyroidism and ophthalmopathy. There were TCR beta CDR3 regions amplified from RNA transcripts. Carried out on the TCR CDR3, a first-round RT-PCR used the HTBI primer set. One entry per CDR3 protein results from TCRdb running MiXCR on the multiplex PCR reads. Of 350,000 or so distinct CDR3 sequences in the sample, 21% were seen once. Sequenced input: blood. These receptors were collected from a woman aged 50 to 60 with Graves' hyperthyroidism.

There are a few counts of this clonotype. V gene TRBV10-2 combines with J gene TRBJ2-7; 8 bases line up with TRBD1. Germline values: CDR1 WSHSY, CDR2 SAAADI. The ends lost 6 bases at V and 1 base at J; junction bases unmatched: 5. CDR3 size: 14 residues. The CDR3 nucleotides read TGCGCCAGCAGGACGACAGGGGCTTCCTACGAGCAGTACTTC. As protein: CASRTTGASYEQYF.

The chain is built from TRBV6-1 and TRBJ1-3; D gene unclear. The CDR3 sequence is 15 residues long. Germline CDR1 is MNHNS and CDR2 is SASEGT. Deletions cut 5 bases from V and 0 bases from J, with 11 bases between. For the CDR3, the DNA is TGTGCCAGCAGTCCCGAGGCAAGCTCTGGAAACACCATATATTTT. It encodes CASSPEASSGNTIYF.

This clonotype appeared a few times. The chain combines TRBV4-1 with TRBJ1-2, with 7 bases that match TRBD1. V shed 1 base and J 6 bases; nucleotides not matched to a gene: 8. Germline V gene lookup returns CDR1 MGHRA and CDR2 YSYEKL. The CDR3 spans 15 residues. This chain's CDR3 is CASSQGGQGGNGYTF. CDR3 bases: TGCGCCAGCAGCCAAGGAGGCCAGGGGGGAAATGGCTACACCTTC.

Remarks on this clonotype: One junction end does not reproduce the germline sequence, and a read error may be involved. The chain links TRBV9 to TRBJ1-2, with 7 bases identical to TRBD1. Germline assignment: CDR1 SGDLS and CDR2 YYNGEE. CDR3 size: 16 residues. CDR3 sequence (DNA): TGTGCCAGCAGCGTAGAGTTAGGGGGCGCTGGCTATGGCCACACCTTC. Protein product: CASSVELGGAGYGHTF. Together with reference TRBV9 and TRBJ1-2, the CDR3 gives the full variable domain: DSGVTQTPKHLITATGQRVTLRCSPRSGDLSVYWYQQSLDQGLQFLIQYYNGEERAKGNILERFSAQQFPDLHSELNLSSLELGDSALYFCASSVELGGAGYGHTFGSGTRLTVV.

This clonotype was counted many times. The chain combines TRBV11-2 with TRBJ1-2, with 7 bases that match TRBD1. The V gene end was trimmed by 8 bases and the J gene end by 7 bases; junction bases not matched to a gene: 7. This CDR3 spans 12 amino acids. The V gene's germline CDR1 is SGHAT and CDR2 FQNNGV. DNA for the CDR3: TGTGCCAGCCGCAGGGGGGTCGGTGGCTACACCTTC. It specifies CASRRGVGGYTF.

The DNA for the CDR3 is TGTGCCAGTAGTAGGTTCGGGGAGCTGTTTTTT. Translation: CASSRFGELFF. V and J are TRBV19 and TRBJ2-2, with D unresolved. V was trimmed by 4 bases and J by 7 bases, leaving 4 bases between them. Germline CDR1 reads LNHDA; CDR2 reads SQIVND (reference sequence). The length of the CDR3 is 11 residues.

This clonotype was detected ten times or more. The J gene is TRBJ2-5, the V gene TRBV12-3 or TRBV12-4; 12 positions agree with TRBD2. Trimming removed 6 bases from V and 4 bases from J; junction bases left unmatched: 3. The CDR3 length is 14 residues. CDR3 residues: CASRPGLAGETQYF. Here the CDR3 DNA reads TGTGCCAGCAGGCCGGGACTAGCGGGAGAGACCCAGTACTTC.

The chain combines TRBV5-1 with TRBJ1-1, with 8 bases that match TRBD1. V gave up 3 bases and J gave up 5 bases; unmatched junction bases: 6. Germline CDR1 is SGHRS and CDR2 is YFSETQ. The CDR3 loop spans 14 amino acids. As DNA, the CDR3 is TGCGCCAGCAGCTCGTTCGACAGGGGAACTGAAGCTTTCTTT. Encoded protein: CASSSFDRGTEAFF.

The V and J genes are TRBV6-5 and TRBJ1-1; TRBD1 might be the D (5 bases). V lost 2 bases and J 1 base, leaving 11 bases between the germline ends. The germline CDR1 and CDR2 sequences are MNHEY and SVGAGI. The length of the CDR3 is 15 residues. The CDR3 DNA follows: TGTGCCAGCAGTTACAATCCAGGGCGGAACACTGAAGCTTTCTTT. Amino acid sequence: CASSYNPGRNTEAFF.

This rearrangement joins TRBV11-2 to TRBJ2-1, with 10 bases aligning to TRBD2. The CDR3 runs 18 residues. The ends lost 0 bases at V and 2 bases at J; junction bases unmatched: 7. Germline V lookup: CDR1 SGHAT, CDR2 FQNNGV. CDR3 sequence: CASSLDVAGGTPYNEQFF. The CDR3 DNA reads TGTGCCAGCAGCTTAGATGTAGCGGGGGGAACCCCCTACAATGAGCAGTTCTTC.

This clonotype was observed at least ten times. The chain carries TRBV20-1 and TRBJ1-6; TRBD1 agrees at 7 bases. Trimming took 6 bases from V and 6 from J; bases not matched to a gene: 8. Germline V gene lookup returns CDR1 DFQATT and CDR2 SNEGSKA (reference sequence). The CDR3 length is 14 residues. CDR3: CSAFDRARNSPLHF. Here the CDR3 DNA reads TGCAGTGCCTTCGACAGGGCACGTAATTCACCCCTCCACTTT.

This clonotype was seen a handful of times. The chain carries TRBV2 and TRBJ2-1; tentatively, D is TRBD2 (6 bases). Between the trimmed V and J ends, which lost 3 bases and 7 bases, there was a span of 19 bases. This CDR3 has 16 residues. Germline V gene sequence: CDR1 SNHLY, CDR2 FYNNEI. CDR3: CASSDRGTFKGNEQFF. DNA of the CDR3: TGTGCCAGCAGTGATCGCGGGACGTTTAAGGGTAATGAGCAGTTCTTC.

In this sample, this clonotype turned up many times. V is TRBV11-2 and J is TRBJ2-4; 10 nucleotides agree with TRBD2. The length of the CDR3 is 17 residues. V shed 5 bases, J shed 8 bases, and the junction held 15 bases outside the gene matches. CDR1 is SGHAT and CDR2 is FQNNGV in the germline V gene. The CDR3 spells CASSPLRAGGAGYIQYF. The CDR3 DNA reads TGTGCCAGCAGCCCCCTAAGAGCGGGGGGGGCCGGTTACATTCAGTACTTC.

This clonotype was seen ten or more times. V usage is TRBV5-1 and J usage is TRBJ2-5; possibly TRBD2 for D (6 bases). CDR1 SGHRS and CDR2 YFSETQ come from the germline V gene. The CDR3 has 15 amino acids. The V end was cut by 4 bases, the J end by 5 bases, with 18 bases between. CDR3 nucleotide sequence: TGCGCCAGCAGCATGACAGCGTTGGAGGGGGAGACCCAGTACTTC. As protein: CASSMTALEGETQYF.

The gene calls are TRBV20-1 and TRBJ2-5; a possible D gene is TRBD2 (5 bases). V lost 1 base and J 2 bases, leaving 20 bases between the germline ends. Germline V gives CDR1 DFQATT, CDR2 SNEGSKA (reference sequence). There are 17 residues in the CDR3. The DNA of the CDR3 is TGCAGTGCTAGAGTCAGTCGTGGACTGATGGGACAAGAGACCCAGTACTTC. Its protein product is CSARVSRGLMGQETQYF.